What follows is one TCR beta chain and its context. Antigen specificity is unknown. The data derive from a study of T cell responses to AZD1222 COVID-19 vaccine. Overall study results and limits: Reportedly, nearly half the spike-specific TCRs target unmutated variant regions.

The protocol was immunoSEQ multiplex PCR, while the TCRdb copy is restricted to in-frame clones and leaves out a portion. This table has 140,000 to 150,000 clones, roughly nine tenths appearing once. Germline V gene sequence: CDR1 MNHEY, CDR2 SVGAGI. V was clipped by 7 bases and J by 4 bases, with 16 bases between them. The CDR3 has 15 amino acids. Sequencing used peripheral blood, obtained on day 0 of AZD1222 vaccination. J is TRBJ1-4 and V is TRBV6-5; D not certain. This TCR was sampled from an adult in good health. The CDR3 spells CASTLLENLNEKLFF. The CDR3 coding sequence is TGTGCCAGCACGCTGTTGGAAAACCTTAATGAAAAACTGTTTTTT.